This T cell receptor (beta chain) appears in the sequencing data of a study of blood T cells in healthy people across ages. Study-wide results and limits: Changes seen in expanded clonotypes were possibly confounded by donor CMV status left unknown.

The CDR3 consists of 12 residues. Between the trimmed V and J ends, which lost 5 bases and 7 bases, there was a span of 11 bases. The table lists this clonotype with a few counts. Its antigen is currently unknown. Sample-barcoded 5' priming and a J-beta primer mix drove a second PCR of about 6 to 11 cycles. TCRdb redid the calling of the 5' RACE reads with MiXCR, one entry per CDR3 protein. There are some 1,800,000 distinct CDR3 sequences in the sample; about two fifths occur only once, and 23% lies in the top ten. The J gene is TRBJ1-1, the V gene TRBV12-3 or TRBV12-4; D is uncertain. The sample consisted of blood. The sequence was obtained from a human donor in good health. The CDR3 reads CASSQTAREAFF. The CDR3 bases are TGTGCCAGCAGTCAAACGGCCCGTGAAGCTTTCTTT.